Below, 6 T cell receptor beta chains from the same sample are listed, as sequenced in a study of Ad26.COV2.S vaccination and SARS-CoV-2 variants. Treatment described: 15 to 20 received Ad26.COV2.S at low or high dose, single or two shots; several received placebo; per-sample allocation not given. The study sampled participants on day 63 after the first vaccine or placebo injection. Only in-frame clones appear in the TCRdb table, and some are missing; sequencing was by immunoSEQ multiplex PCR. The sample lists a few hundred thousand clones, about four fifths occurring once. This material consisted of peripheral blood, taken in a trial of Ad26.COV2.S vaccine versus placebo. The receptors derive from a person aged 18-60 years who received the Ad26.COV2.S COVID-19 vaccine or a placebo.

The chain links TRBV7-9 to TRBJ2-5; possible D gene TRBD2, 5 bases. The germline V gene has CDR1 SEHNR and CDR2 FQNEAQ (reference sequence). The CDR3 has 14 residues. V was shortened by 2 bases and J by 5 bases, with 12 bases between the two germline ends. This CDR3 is CASSLFGDGETQYF. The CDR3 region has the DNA TGTGCCAGCAGCTTATTCGGGGATGGGGAGACCCAGTACTTC. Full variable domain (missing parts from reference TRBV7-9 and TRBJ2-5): DTGVSQNPRHKITKRGQNVTFRCDPISEHNRLYWYRQTLGQGPEFLTYFQNEAQLEKSRLLSDRFSAERPKGSFSTLEIQRTEQGDSAMYLCASSLFGDGETQYFGPGTRLLVL.

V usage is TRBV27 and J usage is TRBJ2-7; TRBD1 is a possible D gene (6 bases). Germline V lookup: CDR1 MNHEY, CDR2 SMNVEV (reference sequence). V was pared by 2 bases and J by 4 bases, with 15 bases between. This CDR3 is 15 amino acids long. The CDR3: CASSLAAGEWYEQYF. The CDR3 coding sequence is TGTGCCAGCAGTTTAGCAGCAGGGGAATGGTACGAGCAGTACTTC.

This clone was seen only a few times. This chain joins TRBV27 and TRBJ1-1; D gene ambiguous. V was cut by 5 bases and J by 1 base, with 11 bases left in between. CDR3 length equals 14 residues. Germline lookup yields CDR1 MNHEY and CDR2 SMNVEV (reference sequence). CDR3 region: CASSPVPGNTEAFF. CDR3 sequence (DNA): TGTGCCAGCAGTCCTGTCCCGGGGAACACTGAAGCTTTCTTT.

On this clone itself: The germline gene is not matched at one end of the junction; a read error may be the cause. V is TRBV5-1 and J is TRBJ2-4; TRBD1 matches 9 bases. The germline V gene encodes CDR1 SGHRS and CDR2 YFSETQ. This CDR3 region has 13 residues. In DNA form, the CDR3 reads TGCGCCAGCAGCTTGGGTCCCGGGACAGGGTTGGACTTC. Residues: CASSLGPGTGLDF.

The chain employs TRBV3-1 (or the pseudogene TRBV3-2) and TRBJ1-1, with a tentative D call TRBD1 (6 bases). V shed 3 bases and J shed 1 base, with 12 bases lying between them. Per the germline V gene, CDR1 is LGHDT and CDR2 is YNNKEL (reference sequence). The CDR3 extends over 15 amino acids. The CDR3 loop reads CASSQTTGQNTEAFF. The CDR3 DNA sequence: TGTGCCAGCAGCCAGACGACAGGTCAGAACACTGAAGCTTTCTTT.

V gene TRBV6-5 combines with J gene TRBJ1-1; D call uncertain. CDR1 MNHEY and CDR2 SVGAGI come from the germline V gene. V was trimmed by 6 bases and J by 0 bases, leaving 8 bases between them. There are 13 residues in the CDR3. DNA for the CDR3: TGTGCCAGCAGGGGTGGGCTGAACACTGAAGCTTTCTTT. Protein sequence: CASRGGLNTEAFF.